The entry that follows covers one TCR beta chain sequence. Its antigen is not yet known. The junction and the germline gene differ at one end; a read error may be behind it. To analyze paired alpha-beta TCRs of CD8+ T cells, the researchers used an expanded emulsion RT-PCR method with primers covering all TCR V genes. Before emulsion RT-PCR, CD8+ T cells were isolated using a CD8 positive selection kit and then incubated overnight in around 9.7 IU/mL IL-2. This sample was included in a study of T cell repertoires in breast cancer (dated by TCRdb to the mid-2010s). A note on the overall study: Tumors, lymph nodes and peripheral blood lymphocytes from breast cancer patients were profiled in the study, along with peripheral blood from healthy control donors. Most of the roughly 23 patient tumors analyzed for shared TCRs were ER+/PR+. The controls were nine healthy donors whose age range was similar to that of the patients. On average, sequencing produced around 500,000 sequences per sample, which came to roughly 9.6 reads per input cell. The study reasoned that TCRs shared between breast cancer patients would target shared antigens, given breast cancer's low mutational burden and rare common mutations. After being minced and digested with Liberase and DNase, tumors and tumor-involved lymph nodes were passed through 70-um and 40-um filters. Tumor-free lymph nodes were processed without enzymatic digestion, and Ficoll was used to separate blood samples. Results and caveats for the whole study, not just this receptor: About fourfold more TCRs were shared with matched tumor repertoires by tumor-involved sentinel lymph nodes than by tumor-free nodes (approximately 8% versus 2%). Possible tumor specificity was suggested for 20 or so TCR pairs that were shared across seven or more patient tumors yet rarely found in control blood. TRBV7 predominated among shared TCRs, which may reflect tumor recognition or a mispriming bias from eight TRBV7 primers. Discarding singleton TCRs and sampling only part of each tumor may have missed genuine antitumor clones. Emulsion RT-PCR was regarded as qualitative rather than quantitative, because clone recovery was skewed by transcript abundance and primer differences. Shared TCRs were encoded by various nucleotide sequences, which suggests selection and expansion based on antigen.

Preparation of the library involved emulsion pairing. A second nested PCR with blocking oligos suppressed unpaired genes, then a third nested PCR added Illumina adaptors and barcodes. Between roughly 5,000 and 280,000 T cells, along with C-region, Stepout and V-region primers, were included in each emulsion RT-PCR master mix. The Micellula Emulsion and Purification Kit was used to make the emulsions, and Qiagen OneStep RT-PCR reagents were used for RT-PCR. Pooled libraries were sequenced with paired-end 2 x 250 reads on an Illumina MiSeq. Concerning the study's data processing: Read pairs were joined in Galaxy and clipped at the engineered overlap into separate alpha and beta files; unclipped reads were discarded. Alpha-beta pairs were assigned using CompleteTCR, a MiTCR-based pipeline in which chains sharing read cluster identifiers are linked by an R script. TCR sequences that were observed only once, about 1-3.1% of the total, were removed as potential sequencing errors. TCRdb applied fastp at Q25 and MiXCR to the public reads, then kept only in-frame beta chains. Each entry is one CDR3 protein sequence, shown with its most common DNA and genes. The V and J calls reflect TCRdb's pipeline rather than the authors' work. Counted in this sample were nearly 40,000 distinct CDR3 sequences; over 40% of them appeared once. Less than 70% of the sample is taken by the ten largest.

Including cysteine and phenylalanine, the CDR3 has 15 amino acids. The CDR3 DNA has 45 bases and is translated from base 1. The CDR1 and CDR2 encoded by the germline V gene are SGHTA and FQGNSA. This receptor chain uses TRBV7-2 and TRBJ1-1, with 9 central nucleotides matching TRBD1. This sequence originates from a pool of human donors with breast cancer or a healthy control (not recorded which). The sample taken for sequencing was CD8+ T cells. CDR3 loop: CASTLLQGARTEAFF. The DNA sequence is TGTGCCAGCACCTTACTACAGGGGGCTCGAACTGAAGCTTTCTTT.